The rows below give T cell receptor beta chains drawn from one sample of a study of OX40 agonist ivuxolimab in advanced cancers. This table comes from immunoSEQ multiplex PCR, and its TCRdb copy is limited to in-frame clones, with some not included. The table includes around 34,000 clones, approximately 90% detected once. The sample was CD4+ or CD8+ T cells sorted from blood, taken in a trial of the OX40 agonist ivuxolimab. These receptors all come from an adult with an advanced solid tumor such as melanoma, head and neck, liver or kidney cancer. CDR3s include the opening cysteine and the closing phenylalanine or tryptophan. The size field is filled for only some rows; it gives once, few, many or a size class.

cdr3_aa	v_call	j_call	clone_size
CASSWGTGSSYEQYF	TRBV7-9	TRBJ2-7	.
CASSLGYSQETQYF	TRBV11-2	TRBJ2-5	.
CASSVPGTENEQYF	TRBV2	TRBJ2-7	.
CASSLVLSGGAEAFF	TRBV11-2	TRBJ1-1	once
CASSLDAAMIAYEQYF	TRBV7-9	TRBJ2-7	.
CASSQEQGQYTIYF	TRBV4-1	TRBJ1-3	.
CASSLASDYPNNEQFF	TRBV7-7	TRBJ2-1	.
CASSLSAIRKLFF	TRBV5-6	TRBJ1-4	few
CARSPTGSSSSYNSPLHF	TRBV5-3	TRBJ1-6	.
CASSLYWGAGEQYF	TRBV27	TRBJ2-7	.
CASSVAGLTDTQYF	TRBV6-6	TRBJ2-3	.
CASSEERAANQPQHF	TRBV6-1	TRBJ1-5	.
CASSPVVESRGEQFF	TRBV7-9	TRBJ2-1	.
CASSFNSPLHF	TRBV28	TRBJ1-6	.
CASSPDGSYEQYF	TRBV7-9	TRBJ2-7	.
CASSLEGQVGEQYF	TRBV5-1	TRBJ2-7	.
CASSIDSHLTYEQYF	TRBV19	TRBJ2-7	once
CASSYSVGRTDTQYF	TRBV6-5	TRBJ2-3	.
CASRTGGGVYNEQFF	TRBV11-2	TRBJ2-1	.
CSVETGILMNTEAFF	TRBV29-1	TRBJ1-1	.
CSVTTSGSYEQYF	TRBV29-1	TRBJ2-7	.
CASSLVLENNEQYF	TRBV7-9	TRBJ2-7	.
CASSLQYSGRQPQHF	TRBV28	TRBJ1-5	once
CASSRGMGTGELFF	TRBV7-2	TRBJ2-2	few
CASSLDEDTQYF	TRBV11-2	TRBJ2-3	.
CASSSGGSYNEQFF	TRBV27	TRBJ2-1	.
CASSLTGGRPGELFF	TRBV7-2	TRBJ2-2	.
CASSPQGGREQYF	TRBV28	TRBJ2-7	.
CASSPISNQPQHF	TRBV27	TRBJ1-5	.
CASSYIAGVNEQFF	TRBV6-5	TRBJ2-1	.
CASRPTRTYNEQFF	TRBV7-9	TRBJ2-1	once
CATSSLSYEQYF	TRBV15	TRBJ2-7	once
CASSLGRSIAGGSTDTQYF	TRBV27	TRBJ2-3	few
CASSEDQPLIYNEQFF	TRBV6-1	TRBJ2-1	.
CASSFGTEAFF	TRBV11-2	TRBJ1-1	.
CASSTGWSNQPQHF	TRBV19	TRBJ1-5	.
CASSPGGGYTF	TRBV19	TRBJ1-2	.
CASIGTGFNQPQHF	TRBV2	TRBJ1-5	.
CASSPRGFDEQYF	TRBV5-8	TRBJ2-7	.
CASSQGTGAETQYF	TRBV4-1	TRBJ2-5	.
CASSILIAGPEQFF	TRBV5-4	TRBJ2-1	.
CASSQGTNIYEQYF	TRBV4-2	TRBJ2-7	.
CASGDYEQYF	TRBV6-1	TRBJ2-7	once
CASSLFSRPGELFF	TRBV5-6	TRBJ2-2	.
CASTRGGYTGELFF	TRBV6-5	TRBJ2-2	.
CASSKTPGTSEYEQYF	TRBV21-1	TRBJ2-7	.